The rows below give T cell receptor beta chains drawn from one sample of a study of CD8+CD57+ T cells in acquired aplastic anemia. A single record per CDR3 protein comes from TCRdb applying MiXCR to the reads. The sample lists 150,000 or so distinct CDR3 sequences; around 52% were seen once. Sequencing input: sorted CD4+, CD8+, or CD8+CD57+ T cells (not recorded which) from PBMCs. Receptors originate from a human donor with aplastic anemia. Each CDR3 is given without its conserved first and last residue. The D gene is left open where the match is weak.

J | V | D | CDR3
TRBJ2-2 | TRBV10-3 | TRBD1 | AGGQGPLDTGELF
TRBJ2-7 | TRBV5-1 | . | ASSLGKLYEQY
TRBJ1-2 | TRBV28 | . | ASSPGLGYGYT
TRBJ1-5 | TRBV10-3 | TRBD1 | AISDQKQGAGQPQH
TRBJ2-3 | TRBV30 | TRBD2 | AWSVGVAGGPTDTQY
TRBJ1-5 | TRBV19 | . | ASIGRGNQPQH
TRBJ1-6 | TRBV10-1 | . | ASSLSGRATSPLH
TRBJ2-1 | TRBV11-2 | . | ASSFAAAARAYNEQF
TRBJ2-1 | TRBV14 | . | ASSPLVGNNEQF
TRBJ1-6 | TRBV9 | . | ASSLMNSPLH
TRBJ2-5 | TRBV15 | . | ATSGRLQETQY
TRBJ2-7 | TRBV7-9 | . | ASWTGGNEQY
TRBJ2-3 | TRBV12-3/TRBV12-4 | TRBD1 | ATSGQGGTDTQY
TRBJ1-5 | TRBV20-1 | . | SASRRPSNQPQH
TRBJ1-1 | TRBV19 | . | ASSIGSHNTEAF
TRBJ2-3 | TRBV20-1 | TRBD2 | SARDKILSSGGSDTQY
TRBJ1-6 | TRBV25-1 | . | ASSDRDGNSPLH
TRBJ2-7 | TRBV7-2 | TRBD1 | ASSGGQVYSYEQY
TRBJ2-2 | TRBV10-2 | . | ASSHPERRDTGELF